A selection of T cell receptor beta chains follows, all from one sample in a study of blood T cell repertoires in COVID-19. TCRdb's copy holds only in-frame clones and misses some; the assay was immunoSEQ multiplex PCR. The profile shows some 160,000 clones, 88% of them singletons. Sequencing input: peripheral blood. All receptors come from a man in his fifties who had recovered from COVID-19. The CDR3 runs from the conserved cysteine through the conserved F or W. Each record gives: clone size, V gene, J gene, D gene, CDR3 protein, CDR3 DNA. A D gene is named only where the DNA matches it firmly. Some rows have no size entry. The others give once, few or many, or a class for an expanded clone.

-,TRBV5-1,TRBJ2-2,-,CASSLVPGSTGELFF,TGCGCCAGCAGCTTGGTTCCGGGGTCCACCGGGGAGCTGTTTTTT
-,TRBV7-6,TRBJ1-1,-,CASSLAVGWGGGTEAFF,TGTGCCAGCAGCTTAGCAGTAGGCTGGGGCGGGGGCACTGAAGCTTTCTTT
-,TRBV7-2,TRBJ1-1,-,CASSFGTVPIEAFF,TGTGCCAGCAGCTTCGGGACTGTACCTATTGAAGCTTTCTTT
-,TRBV21-1,TRBJ1-3,-,CASSKDRSDTHSGNTIYF,TGTGCCAGCAGCAAAGACCGTTCGGACACGCACTCTGGAAACACCATATATTTT
-,TRBV5-8,TRBJ1-4,-,CASSPHQGFATNEKLFF,TGTGCCAGCAGCCCACACCAGGGGTTTGCAACTAATGAAAAACTGTTTTTT
once,TRBV5-4,TRBJ1-3,TRBD1,CASSPRQGPGNTIYF,TGTGCCAGCAGCCCTCGACAGGGGCCTGGAAACACCATATATTTT
-,TRBV6-2/TRBV6-3,TRBJ2-3,-,CASSYSELSVGTDTQYF,TGTGCCAGCAGTTACTCGGAGCTCTCGGTCGGGACAGATACGCAGTATTTT
-,TRBV6-1,TRBJ2-7,-,CASSESRQGGEQYF,TGTGCCAGCAGTGAATCACGTCAGGGTGGCGAGCAGTACTTC
-,TRBV9,TRBJ2-3,TRBD2,CASSSAGASTDTQYF,TGTGCCAGCAGCTCAGCGGGGGCTAGCACAGATACGCAGTATTTT
-,TRBV29-1,TRBJ1-2,-,CSFLTANYGYTF,TGCAGCTTCCTGACAGCAAACTATGGCTACACCTTC
-,TRBV7-9,TRBJ2-6,-,CASSLGVGLPSSGANVLTF,TGTGCCAGCAGTCTAGGGGTGGGGCTTCCAAGCTCTGGGGCCAACGTCCTGACTTTC
-,TRBV27,TRBJ2-2,TRBD2,CASGGAELAGPTGELFF,TGTGCCAGCGGGGGGGCAGAACTAGCGGGGCCCACCGGGGAGCTGTTTTTT
-,TRBV19,TRBJ1-1,TRBD1,CASSITGQGALHTEAFF,TGTGCCAGTAGTATAACGGGACAGGGGGCCCTTCACACTGAAGCTTTCTTT
-,TRBV5-1,TRBJ2-5,TRBD1,CASSLGTGAETQYF,TGCGCCAGCAGCTTGGGGACAGGGGCAGAGACCCAGTACTTC
-,TRBV29-1,TRBJ2-7,TRBD1,CSVEDEDYRDRGSYEQYF,TGCAGCGTTGAAGATGAAGACTACCGGGACAGGGGTTCCTACGAGCAGTACTTC
-,TRBV3-1/TRBV3-2,TRBJ2-7,TRBD2,CASSPKFPGLAGPLSEQYF,TGTGCCAGCAGCCCCAAATTCCCTGGACTAGCGGGGCCTCTTTCCGAGCAGTACTTC
-,TRBV5-1,TRBJ2-3,TRBD2,CASSWGTSGRAADTQYF,TGCGCCAGCAGCTGGGGCACTAGCGGGAGGGCCGCGGATACGCAGTATTTT
-,TRBV18,TRBJ2-5,-,CASSRGSGETQYF,TGTGCCAGCTCACGAGGGTCTGGAGAGACCCAGTACTTC
-,TRBV24-1,TRBJ2-1,TRBD2,CATSPGAAGGPYNEQFF,TGTGCCACCAGCCCCGGGGCTGCGGGAGGGCCTTACAATGAGCAGTTCTTC
-,TRBV7-8,TRBJ2-3,-,CASSLGVVRTDTQYF,TGTGCCAGCAGTTTAGGTGTAGTGAGGACAGATACGCAGTATTTT
-,TRBV7-2,TRBJ1-5,TRBD1,CASSQTGGRGQPQHF,TGTGCCAGCAGCCAGACAGGGGGGAGGGGTCAGCCCCAGCATTTT
-,TRBV7-9,TRBJ2-3,-,CASSLVGRGRTDTQYF,TGTGCCAGCAGCTTAGTTGGGCGGGGGCGCACAGATACGCAGTATTTT
-,TRBV3-1/TRBV3-2,TRBJ1-1,-,CASSQQSVNTEAFF,TGTGCCAGCAGCCAACAGTCAGTGAACACTGAAGCTTTCTTT
-,TRBV6-5,TRBJ2-7,TRBD1,CASSSLTGVRSYEQYF,TGTGCCAGCAGTTCATTGACAGGGGTGAGGTCCTACGAGCAGTACTTC
few,TRBV6-5,TRBJ1-1,-,CASTKTTTYTEAFF,TGTGCCAGCACCAAGACGACTACCTACACTGAAGCTTTCTTT
-,TRBV19,TRBJ1-1,-,CASAPQGRGSEAFF,TGTGCCAGCGCGCCCCAGGGAAGGGGGTCTGAAGCTTTCTTT
-,TRBV19,TRBJ2-2,TRBD1,CASKTGVLANTGELFF,TGTGCCAGTAAAACAGGGGTCTTAGCGAACACCGGGGAGCTGTTTTTT
-,TRBV6-2/TRBV6-3,TRBJ2-2,-,CASSYPTGMNTGELFF,TGTGCCAGCAGTTACCCCACAGGGATGAACACCGGGGAGCTGTTTTTT
-,TRBV2,TRBJ2-7,TRBD2,CASLLAGVGDEQYF,TGTGCCAGCCTTCTAGCGGGAGTGGGGGACGAGCAGTACTTC
-,TRBV5-4,TRBJ2-7,TRBD2,CASSLVVSGRPSYEQYF,TGTGCCAGCAGCTTGGTTGTTAGCGGGAGGCCTTCCTACGAGCAGTACTTC
once,TRBV5-6,TRBJ2-1,-,CASSLRGEQFF,TGTGCCAGCAGCTTGAGGGGTGAGCAGTTCTTC
-,TRBV28,TRBJ2-3,-,CASSTLRGLLTDTQYF,TGTGCCAGCAGTACCCTCAGGGGACTACTCACAGATACGCAGTATTTT
-,TRBV5-6,TRBJ2-7,TRBD2,CASTPVPSGRLGEQYF,TGTGCCAGCACCCCGGTCCCTAGCGGGAGACTGGGCGAGCAGTACTTC
-,TRBV9,TRBJ2-7,-,CASSVEPAYEQYF,TGTGCCAGCAGCGTAGAGCCTGCCTACGAGCAGTACTTC
-,TRBV15,TRBJ2-3,TRBD2,CATSRLAGPTDTQYF,TGTGCCACCAGCAGGCTAGCGGGACCCACAGATACGCAGTATTTT
-,TRBV5-4,TRBJ1-4,-,CASSFSARRRSVEKLFF,TGTGCCAGCAGCTTTTCCGCCAGGCGCCGAAGTGTTGAAAAACTGTTTTTT
-,TRBV9,TRBJ2-1,-,CASSVGTGSYNEQFF,TGTGCCAGCAGCGTGGGAACAGGATCCTACAATGAGCAGTTCTTC
-,TRBV19,TRBJ2-1,TRBD1,CASSRDDRADEQFF,TGTGCCAGTAGTAGGGACGACAGGGCGGATGAGCAGTTCTTC
-,TRBV6-1,TRBJ2-7,-,CASSEVLRTGLGYEQYF,TGTGCCAGCAGTGAAGTGCTAAGAACAGGGTTGGGCTACGAGCAGTACTTC
-,TRBV12-5,TRBJ2-3,TRBD2,CASGLVLTLPTSGGTDTQYF,TGTGCTAGTGGTTTGGTACTCACTCTCCCGACTAGCGGGGGAACAGATACGCAGTATTTT
-,TRBV19,TRBJ2-7,-,CASSIDPGSYEQYF,TGTGCCAGTAGTATAGACCCCGGCTCCTACGAGCAGTACTTC